This is a list of T cell receptor beta chains from one sample in a study of T cell changes during pregnancy in multiple sclerosis. Produced via immunoSEQ multiplex PCR; TCRdb's table is partial and in-frame only. The table includes about 70,000 clones, 94% detected once. The sequencing used peripheral blood, collected in the third trimester of pregnancy. Receptor source: a female donor with multiple sclerosis, enrolled in a pregnancy study. CDR3s include the opening cysteine and the closing phenylalanine or tryptophan. The order of the fields is clone size, J gene, V gene, D gene, CDR3 length, CDR3 protein, CDR3 DNA. A D gene is named only where the DNA matches it firmly. Clone size is given for some rows only: seen once, a few or many times, or a class if the clone is expanded.

clone_size: .
j_call: TRBJ2-7
v_call: TRBV6-5
d_call: TRBD2
cdr3_length: 13
cdr3_aa: CASRLAVTYEQYF
cdr3_nt: TGTGCCAGCAGACTAGCGGTAACCTACGAGCAGTACTTC

clone_size: .
j_call: TRBJ2-7
v_call: TRBV4-2
d_call: .
cdr3_length: 13
cdr3_aa: CASSQERLYEQYF
cdr3_nt: TGTGCCAGCAGCCAAGAAAGACTTTACGAGCAGTACTTC

clone_size: .
j_call: TRBJ1-3
v_call: TRBV6-1
d_call: .
cdr3_length: 15
cdr3_aa: CASIPGHDSGNTIYF
cdr3_nt: TGTGCCAGCATCCCGGGACACGACTCTGGAAACACCATATATTTT

clone_size: .
j_call: TRBJ2-7
v_call: TRBV27
d_call: .
cdr3_length: 14
cdr3_aa: CASSRRGSSYEQYF
cdr3_nt: TGTGCCAGCAGTCGCCGCGGTTCCTCCTACGAGCAGTACTTC

clone_size: .
j_call: TRBJ2-7
v_call: TRBV4-2
d_call: .
cdr3_length: 15
cdr3_aa: CASSQGSGVAYEQYF
cdr3_nt: TGTGCCAGCAGCCAAGGCTCCGGGGTAGCCTACGAGCAGTACTTC

clone_size: .
j_call: TRBJ2-3
v_call: TRBV12-5
d_call: TRBD2
cdr3_length: 16
cdr3_aa: CASGSPSGGFTDTQYF
cdr3_nt: TGTGCTAGTGGTTCGCCTAGCGGGGGTTTCACAGATACGCAGTATTTT

clone_size: few
j_call: TRBJ1-2
v_call: TRBV25-1
d_call: .
cdr3_length: 11
cdr3_aa: CASSNPGGYTF
cdr3_nt: TGTGCCAGCAGTAATCCGGGTGGCTACACCTTC

clone_size: .
j_call: TRBJ2-5
v_call: TRBV7-2
d_call: .
cdr3_length: 15
cdr3_aa: CASSLVDRAQETQYF
cdr3_nt: TGTGCCAGCAGCTTAGTGGACAGAGCCCAAGAGACCCAGTACTTC

clone_size: .
j_call: TRBJ1-6
v_call: TRBV7-8
d_call: .
cdr3_length: 16
cdr3_aa: CASSLEETARFSPLHF
cdr3_nt: TGTGCCAGCAGCTTAGAGGAGACCGCGAGGTTTTCACCCCTCCACTTT

clone_size: .
j_call: TRBJ2-2
v_call: TRBV6-4
d_call: .
cdr3_length: 14
cdr3_aa: CASSGQPNTGELFF
cdr3_nt: TGTGCCAGCAGTGGACAGCCGAACACCGGGGAGCTGTTTTTT

clone_size: .
j_call: TRBJ1-1
v_call: TRBV9
d_call: .
cdr3_length: 13
cdr3_aa: CASSPRVNTEAFF
cdr3_nt: TGTGCCAGCAGCCCACGGGTGAACACTGAAGCTTTCTTT

clone_size: once
j_call: TRBJ1-1
v_call: TRBV27
d_call: .
cdr3_length: 14
cdr3_aa: CASSSNRASTEAFF
cdr3_nt: TGTGCCAGTTCAAGTAACAGGGCGTCCACTGAAGCTTTCTTT

clone_size: .
j_call: TRBJ1-4
v_call: TRBV7-2
d_call: .
cdr3_length: 14
cdr3_aa: CASSFGPRREKLFF
cdr3_nt: TGTGCCAGCAGCTTTGGGCCTCGTAGGGAAAAACTGTTTTTT

clone_size: .
j_call: TRBJ1-2
v_call: TRBV6-6
d_call: .
cdr3_length: 14
cdr3_aa: CASSPTGGVGGYTF
cdr3_nt: TGTGCCAGCAGTCCCACGGGGGGGGTGGGCGGCTACACCTTC

clone_size: .
j_call: TRBJ2-3
v_call: TRBV25-1
d_call: TRBD2
cdr3_length: 16
cdr3_aa: CASSGGLAGDTDTQYF
cdr3_nt: TGTGCCAGCAGTGGGGGACTAGCGGGGGACACAGATACGCAGTATTTT

clone_size: .
j_call: TRBJ1-2
v_call: TRBV7-3
d_call: TRBD1
cdr3_length: 15
cdr3_aa: CASNPRAGGNYGYTF
cdr3_nt: TGTGCCAGCAACCCTCGGGCAGGGGGTAACTATGGCTACACCTTC

clone_size: .
j_call: TRBJ1-2
v_call: TRBV9
d_call: .
cdr3_length: 14
cdr3_aa: CASSVLGQGNGYTF
cdr3_nt: TGTGCCAGCAGCGTATTAGGGCAGGGCAATGGCTACACCTTC

clone_size: .
j_call: TRBJ2-3
v_call: TRBV6-1
d_call: .
cdr3_length: 15
cdr3_aa: CASNPEVTYTDTQYF
cdr3_nt: TGTGCCAGCAATCCGGAGGTTACCTACACAGATACGCAGTATTTT

clone_size: .
j_call: TRBJ2-7
v_call: TRBV10-3
d_call: TRBD2
cdr3_length: 15
cdr3_aa: CAISGTSGGVHEQYF
cdr3_nt: TGTGCCATCAGTGGGACTAGCGGGGGGGTCCACGAGCAGTACTTC

clone_size: .
j_call: TRBJ1-4
v_call: TRBV4-3
d_call: TRBD1
cdr3_length: 14
cdr3_aa: CASSQGQGLDKLFF
cdr3_nt: TGCGCCAGCAGCCAGGGACAGGGACTGGATAAACTGTTTTTT

clone_size: .
j_call: TRBJ2-3
v_call: TRBV7-3
d_call: TRBD2
cdr3_length: 15
cdr3_aa: CASSLGSGVTDTQYF
cdr3_nt: TGTGCCAGCAGCCTCGGGAGCGGGGTTACAGATACGCAGTATTTT

clone_size: once
j_call: TRBJ2-5
v_call: TRBV9
d_call: TRBD2
cdr3_length: 16
cdr3_aa: CASSVRGEGGLETQYF
cdr3_nt: TGTGCCAGCAGCGTCCGGGGGGAGGGAGGGTTGGAGACCCAGTACTTC